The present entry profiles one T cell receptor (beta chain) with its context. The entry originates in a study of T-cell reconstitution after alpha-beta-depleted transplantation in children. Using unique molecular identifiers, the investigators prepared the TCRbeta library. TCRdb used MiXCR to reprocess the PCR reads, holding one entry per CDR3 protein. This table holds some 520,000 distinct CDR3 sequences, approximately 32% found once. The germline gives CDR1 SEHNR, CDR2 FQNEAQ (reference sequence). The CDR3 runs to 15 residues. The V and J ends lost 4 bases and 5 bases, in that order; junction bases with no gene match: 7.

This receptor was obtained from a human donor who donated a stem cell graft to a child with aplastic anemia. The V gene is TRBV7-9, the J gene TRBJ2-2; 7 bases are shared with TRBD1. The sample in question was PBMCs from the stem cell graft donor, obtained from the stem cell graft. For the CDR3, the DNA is TGTGCCAGCAGCTCTCCTACAGGGGAGACCGGGGAGCTGTTTTTT. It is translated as CASSSPTGETGELFF. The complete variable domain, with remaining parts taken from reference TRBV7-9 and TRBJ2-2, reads DTGVSQNPRHKITKRGQNVTFRCDPISEHNRLYWYRQTLGQGPEFLTYFQNEAQLEKSRLLSDRFSAERPKGSFSTLEIQRTEQGDSAMYLCASSSPTGETGELFFGEGSRLTVL.